Listed below are T cell receptor beta chains from one sample, sequenced in a study of OX40 agonist ivuxolimab in advanced cancers. Repertoires were generated with immunoSEQ multiplex PCR, while TCRdb's copy carries only in-frame clones and drops some. The sample contains tens of thousands of clones, more than 80% of which appear only once. The sequencing here drew on CD4+ or CD8+ T cells sorted from blood, taken in a trial of the OX40 agonist ivuxolimab. These receptors all stem from an adult with an advanced solid tumor such as melanoma, head and neck, liver or kidney cancer. The conserved cysteine and the conserved F or W are not part of the CDR3 here. A row's size may be missing; if present it is once, few, many or a size class.

v_gene: TRBV7-2
j_gene: TRBJ2-7
len: 13
abundance: NA
CDR3aa: ASSRRGTSAYEQY

v_gene: TRBV18
j_gene: TRBJ1-1
len: 11
abundance: NA
CDR3aa: ASRGQASTEAF

v_gene: TRBV7-9
j_gene: TRBJ2-3
len: 13
abundance: NA
CDR3aa: ASSLEGPSTDTQY

v_gene: TRBV19
j_gene: TRBJ2-1
len: 13
abundance: NA
CDR3aa: ASSLLAGIYNEQF

v_gene: TRBV5-5
j_gene: TRBJ1-4
len: 14
abundance: NA
CDR3aa: ASSASGAPTNEKLF

v_gene: TRBV6-5
j_gene: TRBJ2-1
len: 9
abundance: once
CDR3aa: ASSYSDEQF

v_gene: TRBV6-5
j_gene: TRBJ2-2
len: 14
abundance: NA
CDR3aa: ASSYTRTPNTGELF

v_gene: TRBV18
j_gene: TRBJ2-3
len: 14
abundance: NA
CDR3aa: ASSLRQGAHEDTQY

v_gene: TRBV2
j_gene: TRBJ2-2
len: 10
abundance: NA
CDR3aa: ASRQGSGELF

v_gene: TRBV19
j_gene: TRBJ2-5
len: 11
abundance: NA
CDR3aa: ASSPLHQETQY

v_gene: TRBV27
j_gene: TRBJ1-1
len: 13
abundance: NA
CDR3aa: ASRLSLTGKTEAF

v_gene: TRBV18
j_gene: TRBJ1-1
len: 10
abundance: NA
CDR3aa: ASSPLSTEAF

v_gene: TRBV19
j_gene: TRBJ1-1
len: 13
abundance: NA
CDR3aa: ASSKPGTLNTEAF

v_gene: TRBV6-1
j_gene: TRBJ2-5
len: 12
abundance: NA
CDR3aa: ASSWTGGQETQY

v_gene: TRBV11-3
j_gene: TRBJ2-1
len: 13
abundance: NA
CDR3aa: ASSLGGGKYNEQF

v_gene: TRBV11-3
j_gene: TRBJ2-7
len: 11
abundance: few
CDR3aa: ASSPLQGAPQY

v_gene: TRBV27
j_gene: TRBJ2-2
len: 12
abundance: NA
CDR3aa: ASSSTGRTGELF

v_gene: TRBV7-2
j_gene: TRBJ2-7
len: 13
abundance: NA
CDR3aa: ASSPGLNGLYEQY

v_gene: TRBV5-1
j_gene: TRBJ2-2
len: 14
abundance: NA
CDR3aa: ASTALTVPGTGELF

v_gene: TRBV7-9
j_gene: TRBJ2-2
len: 13
abundance: NA
CDR3aa: ASRGQAGGTGELF

v_gene: TRBV11-2
j_gene: TRBJ1-5
len: 11
abundance: NA
CDR3aa: ASSPEPNQPQH

v_gene: TRBV6-5
j_gene: TRBJ1-2
len: 12
abundance: NA
CDR3aa: ASSSGILTYGYT

v_gene: TRBV11-2
j_gene: TRBJ2-1
len: 11
abundance: NA
CDR3aa: ASRGAGENEQF

v_gene: TRBV5-1
j_gene: TRBJ2-5
len: 12
abundance: NA
CDR3aa: ASSVDGRRETQY

v_gene: TRBV19
j_gene: TRBJ2-5
len: 15
abundance: NA
CDR3aa: ASSMGGLAGAIETQY

v_gene: TRBV29-1
j_gene: TRBJ1-2
len: 10
abundance: NA
CDR3aa: SVGGQFYGYT

v_gene: TRBV18
j_gene: TRBJ2-1
len: 14
abundance: NA
CDR3aa: ASSWGLAGAYNEQF

v_gene: TRBV5-1
j_gene: TRBJ2-7
len: 11
abundance: few
CDR3aa: ASRTGVAYEQY

v_gene: TRBV7-9
j_gene: TRBJ1-2
len: 13
abundance: NA
CDR3aa: ASSSLPGLNYGYT

v_gene: TRBV11-3
j_gene: TRBJ2-6
len: 15
abundance: NA
CDR3aa: ASSLVWGSSGANVLT

v_gene: TRBV27
j_gene: TRBJ1-5
len: 11
abundance: NA
CDR3aa: ASSFATGQPQH

v_gene: TRBV7-2
j_gene: TRBJ2-7
len: 12
abundance: NA
CDR3aa: ASSLRAGTYEQY

v_gene: TRBV4-1
j_gene: TRBJ2-7
len: 14
abundance: NA
CDR3aa: ASSLTPGTATYEQY

v_gene: TRBV6-4
j_gene: TRBJ2-5
len: 15
abundance: once
CDR3aa: ASSDRLLAAHWETQY

v_gene: TRBV2
j_gene: TRBJ2-1
len: 12
abundance: NA
CDR3aa: AKGTSGIRNEQF

v_gene: TRBV5-8
j_gene: TRBJ1-1
len: 15
abundance: NA
CDR3aa: ASSLGRGGISNTEAF

v_gene: TRBV6-6
j_gene: TRBJ2-7
len: 12
abundance: NA
CDR3aa: ASRPPGLGYEQY

v_gene: TRBV28
j_gene: TRBJ1-2
len: 10
abundance: NA
CDR3aa: ASSFIGAGYT

v_gene: TRBV10-1
j_gene: TRBJ2-1
len: 13
abundance: once
CDR3aa: ASSELAGAGNEQF